The present T cell receptor (beta chain) was sequenced within a study of vaccination effects on CD4 cells after COVID-19. Whole-study context: Each of a few convalescent patients underwent sampling at an early and a late point after vaccination. The median interval between the second dose and post-vaccine sampling was 72 days. For each well, 1.5 million to 2 million PBMC were cultured with about 9.4 IU/ml IL-2 and roughly 10 ug/ml peptides.

Of note for this clone: What it binds is unknown.

When around nine days of culture had elapsed, CD4+ T cells were isolated. It was between March and December 2020 that the person had a SARS-CoV-2 infection confirmed by PCR. Each participant received a vaccine that was either BNT162b2 or mRNA-1273, given as two doses. Study outcomes and limitations: A shortage of convalescent patients and an absence of early post-infection timepoints characterized the study.

The ends were cut back, 4 bases at V and 0 bases at J, with 3 bases in the middle. CDR1 MDHEN and CDR2 SYDVKM come from the germline V gene. This CDR3 has 13 residues. Some clones are missing from TCRdb's copy, which holds only in-frame ones; the method was immunoSEQ multiplex PCR. This sample has around 50,000 clones, with about 74% found just once. Here the sequenced sample was CD4+ T cells from PBMCs cultured without peptide, taken after COVID-19 vaccination. V and J are TRBV28 and TRBJ1-4; unclear D gene. The sequence derives from a human donor who had a prior SARS-CoV-2 infection. DNA of the CDR3: TGTGCCAGCAGTTCTGCAACTAATGAAAAACTGTTTTTT. Protein product: CASSSATNEKLFF.